This TCR beta chain was sequenced for a study of CD8 T cells in ankylosing spondylitis. TCRdb independently ran MiXCR on the 5' RACE reads; one entry per CDR3 protein. The sample lists under 200,000 distinct CDR3 sequences; 9.8% were seen once. J lost 3 bases, V lost 4 bases, and 9 bases had no gene match. CDR1 is SGHDT, CDR2 YYEEEE, per germline. The CDR3 totals 16 residues. The source material was blood, either unsorted or a sorted T cell fraction (not recorded which). The TCR comes from a female donor with ankylosing spondylitis or in good health (not recorded which). The J gene is TRBJ2-1, the V gene TRBV5-6, with TRBD1 matching 8 bases. CDR3 residues: CASSPRTGNIYNEQFF. In nucleotides, the CDR3 is TGTGCCAGCAGCCCCCGGACAGGGAATATCTACAATGAGCAGTTCTTC.